This TCR beta chain was recovered during a study of cytomegalovirus exposure and HLA in healthy donors. Broader study findings: In an earlier analysis, about 87% or about 30%: the productive usage of most TCR beta V segments. The authors later found HLA-associated TCR beta chains more clonally expanded than equally common others. V- and J-gene trimming in TCR beta was tied to a missense DCLRE1C variant by an analysis performed later.

Points on this clone: Its specificity is not known.

13 Jbeta primers and 60 Vbeta primers were used for the PCR. Some clones are missing from TCRdb's copy, which holds only in-frame ones; the method was immunoSEQ multiplex PCR. The sample records approximately 210,000 clones, around 79% being singletons. V lost 4 bases and J lost 7; bases outside the gene matches: 7. The CDR3 covers 14 residues. The germline CDR1 and CDR2 sequences are SGDLS and YYNGEE. The sample comprised PBMCs. The chain couples TRBV9 to TRBJ1-4, with 7 bases that match TRBD1. The source of this sequence is a male donor in good health and CMV-seropositive. The CDR3 is CASSKTGLREKLFF. CDR3 nucleotides: TGTGCCAGCAGCAAGACAGGGCTTCGTGAAAAACTGTTTTTT.